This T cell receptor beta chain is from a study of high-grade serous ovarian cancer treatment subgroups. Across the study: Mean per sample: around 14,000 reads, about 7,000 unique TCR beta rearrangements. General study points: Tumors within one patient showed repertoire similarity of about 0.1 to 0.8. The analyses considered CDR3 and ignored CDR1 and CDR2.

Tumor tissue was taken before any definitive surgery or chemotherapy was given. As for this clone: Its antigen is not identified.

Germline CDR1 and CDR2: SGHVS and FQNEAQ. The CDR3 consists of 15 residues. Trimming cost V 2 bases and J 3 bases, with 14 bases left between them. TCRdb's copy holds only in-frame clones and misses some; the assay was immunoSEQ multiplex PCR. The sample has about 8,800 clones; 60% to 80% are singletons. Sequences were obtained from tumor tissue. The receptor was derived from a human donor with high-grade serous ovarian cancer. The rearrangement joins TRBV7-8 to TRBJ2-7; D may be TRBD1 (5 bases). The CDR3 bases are TGTGCCAGCAGCTTAAGTAGACAGATCAGCTACGAGCAGTACTTC. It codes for CASSLSRQISYEQYF.